The 28 T cell receptor beta chains listed next were all sequenced from one sample in a study of blood T cell repertoires in COVID-19. The repertoire was sequenced with immunoSEQ multiplex PCR; TCRdb's copy has only in-frame clones and lacks some. The table includes about 150,000 clones, 80% to 90% detected once. Sequencing was carried out using peripheral blood. The receptor set was obtained from a man aged 45-60 years with active COVID-19.

The chain carries TRBV28 and TRBJ1-6, with 8 bases aligning to TRBD1. The junction had 7 bases not matched to a gene; V was cut back by 5 bases and J by 10 bases. Germline V gene sequence: CDR1 MDHEN, CDR2 SYDVKM. This CDR3 region has 14 residues. The CDR3 nucleotides read TGTGCCAGCAGTGGCGACAGGGGTGCATCACCCCTCCACTTT. Amino acid sequence: CASSGDRGASPLHF.

The DNA of the CDR3 is TGTGCCAGCAGCTTCGGGGGGAGGACTAACTATGGCTACACCTTC. Protein: CASSFGGRTNYGYTF. The chain employs TRBV7-2 and TRBJ1-2; D may be TRBD1 (5 bases). From germline, CDR1 is SGHTA and CDR2 FQGNSA. The CDR3 consists of 15 residues. Trimming stripped 3 bases from V and 0 bases from J, with 11 bases between. The full variable domain, in which reference TRBV7-2 and TRBJ1-2 provide the parts outside the CDR3, is GAGVSQSPSNKVTEKGKDVELRCDPISGHTALYWYRQSLGQGLEFLIYFQGNSAPDKSGLPSDRFSAERTGGSVSTLTIQRTQQEDSAVYLCASSFGGRTNYGYTFGSGTRLTVV.

This sequence joins TRBV19 and TRBJ1-2, with D tentatively TRBD1 (5 bases). Germline V gene data show CDR1 as LNHDA and CDR2 as SQIVND (reference sequence). This CDR3 spans 14 amino acids. The V and J ends lost 1 base and 1 base respectively, with 7 bases between them. In nucleotides, the CDR3 is TGTGCCAGTAGTATAGGGGGCAGTAACTATGGCTACACCTTC. Translation gives CASSIGGSNYGYTF.

This clone appeared a single time. The chain joins TRBV7-9 to TRBJ1-1; D might be TRBD1 (5 bases). Germline V CDR1 and CDR2: SEHNR, FQNEAQ (reference sequence). The V and J ends lost 0 bases and 7 bases respectively, with 6 bases between them. The CDR3 totals 12 residues. CDR3 sequence (DNA): TGTGCCAGCAGCTTAGCGGGGGGTGAAGCTTTCTTT. Its translation is CASSLAGGEAFF.

The gene calls are TRBV19 and TRBJ2-3, with D maybe TRBD1 (5 bases). The CDR3 sequence is 13 residues long. The germline V gene has CDR1 LNHDA and CDR2 SQIVND (reference sequence). V gave up 9 bases and J gave up 0 bases, with 10 bases separating them. CDR3 protein: CASRQTSTDTQYF. As DNA, the CDR3 is TGTGCCAGCCGACAGACTAGCACAGATACGCAGTATTTT.

The chain links TRBV5-5 to TRBJ2-3; tentative D call: TRBD1 (6 bases). Germline CDR1 reads SGHKS; CDR2 reads YYEKEE (reference sequence). The V and J ends lost 0 bases and 0 bases respectively, with 8 bases between them. CDR3 length: 15 amino acids. Here the CDR3 reads CASSLADRSTDTQYF. The DNA for the CDR3 is TGTGCCAGCAGCTTGGCCGACAGGAGCACAGATACGCAGTATTTT.

V usage is TRBV3-1 (or the pseudogene TRBV3-2) and J usage is TRBJ1-2; D gene unclear. Germline V gene data show CDR1 as LGHDT and CDR2 as YNNKEL (reference sequence). The CDR3 loop spans 14 amino acids. V was shortened by 0 bases and J by 2 bases, with 7 bases between the two germline ends. CDR3 residues: CASSQELRNYGYTF. CDR3 nucleotide sequence: TGTGCCAGCAGCCAAGAACTCAGGAACTATGGCTACACCTTC.

The chain joins TRBV7-2 to TRBJ2-5, with 7 bases that match TRBD2. V shed 5 bases and J 5 bases; nucleotides not matched to a gene: 2. Germline V gene sequence: CDR1 SGHTA, CDR2 FQGNSA. The CDR3 totals 12 residues. The CDR3 protein is CASSGRVETQYF. CDR3 bases: TGTGCCAGCAGCGGGAGGGTGGAGACCCAGTACTTC.

The chain is built from TRBV6-5 and TRBJ1-1, with D perhaps TRBD1 (6 bases). The V end was cut by 6 bases, the J end by 4 bases, with 12 bases between. The CDR3 length is 13 residues. In germline, CDR1 is MNHEY, CDR2 SVGAGI. The CDR3 loop is CASRGGGRTEAFF. In DNA form, the CDR3 reads TGTGCCAGCAGGGGCGGGGGGCGCACTGAAGCTTTCTTT.

This chain links TRBV5-1 with TRBJ2-7; 10 bases agree with TRBD1. Germline V gene lookup returns CDR1 SGHRS and CDR2 YFSETQ. The CDR3 has 14 amino acids. V was pared by 4 bases and J by 4 bases, with 5 bases of the junction left unmatched. The CDR3 reads CASSRGQGEYEQYF. CDR3 coding DNA: TGCGCCAGCAGCCGCGGACAGGGGGAATACGAGCAGTACTTC.

The chain carries TRBV7-2 and TRBJ1-1; 8 bases are shared with TRBD1. Germline lookup yields CDR1 SGHTA and CDR2 FQGNSA. The CDR3 length is 15 residues. J was trimmed by 4 bases and V by 4 bases; bases with no gene match: 8. CDR3 coding DNA: TGTGCCAGCAGCTCGAAACAGGGGGTAAGCACTGAAGCTTTCTTT. As protein: CASSSKQGVSTEAFF.

This clone has only one observation. The V and J genes are TRBV10-3 and TRBJ1-4, with D possibly being TRBD1 (5 bases). Germline CDR1 ENHRY, CDR2 SYGVKD. This CDR3 spans 15 amino acids. The V and J ends lost 4 bases and 4 bases respectively, with 13 bases between them. CDR3: CAISAGGSSNEKLFF. The DNA for the CDR3 is TGTGCCATCAGTGCTGGGGGGTCAAGTAATGAAAAACTGTTTTTT.

This clone was seen a handful of times. The genes are TRBV6-5 and TRBJ2-2; 8 bases match TRBD2. CDR1 MNHEY and CDR2 SVGAGI come from the germline V gene. The V segment lost 8 bases and the J segment 6 bases; nucleotides outside the gene matches: 5. The CDR3 runs to 13 residues. The CDR3 loop is CASGTSGSGELFF. CDR3 DNA: TGTGCCAGCGGAACTAGCGGTTCCGGGGAGCTGTTTTTT.

The chain is built from TRBV6-5 and TRBJ2-5; 7 nucleotides agree with TRBD2. This CDR3 has 12 amino acids. Losses at the gene ends were 6 bases for V and 3 bases for J; bases not matched to a gene: 1. Per the germline V gene, CDR1 is MNHEY and CDR2 is SVGAGI. This CDR3 reads CASSRGEETQYF. CDR3 in DNA: TGTGCCAGCAGCCGGGGGGAAGAGACCCAGTACTTC.

The genes are TRBV29-1 and TRBJ1-2; TRBD1 might be the D (5 bases). The CDR3 covers 14 residues. CDR1 and CDR2 from the germline V gene are SQVTM and ANQGSEA. With 7 bases removed from V and 2 bases from J, the gap between germline ends came to 17 bases. CDR3 loop: CSAGGVDTNYGYTF. CDR3 nucleotide sequence: TGCAGCGCCGGAGGGGTTGACACCAACTATGGCTACACCTTC.

The chain links TRBV10-3 to TRBJ1-5, with D perhaps matching TRBD1 (6 bases). The V gene lost 3 bases and the J gene lost 6 bases, with 12 bases spanning the gap. Germline V gene sequence: CDR1 ENHRY, CDR2 SYGVKD. The CDR3 length is 14 residues. The CDR3 region has the DNA TGTGCCATCAGTGACAGTGGGGGCGGTCAGCCCCAGCATTTT. Its translation: CAISDSGGGQPQHF.

The rearrangement uses TRBV6-6 and TRBJ2-3, with 10 nucleotides matching TRBD2. The CDR3 covers 14 residues. Germline-derived CDR1 and CDR2 are MNHNY and SVGAGI (reference sequence). With V trimmed by 4 bases and J by 6 bases, 4 bases remained unmatched. The CDR3: CASSSSGGADTQYF. DNA of the CDR3: TGTGCCAGCAGTTCCAGCGGGGGGGCTGATACGCAGTATTTT.

The table lists this clone with a count of one. This sequence joins TRBV19 and TRBJ1-6; 10 bases align to TRBD1. The CDR3 totals 15 residues. Germline trimming cut 1 base from V and 7 bases from J; bases unmatched to any gene: 1. The germline V gene encodes CDR1 LNHDA and CDR2 SQIVND (reference sequence). This chain's CDR3 is CASSIGQGANSPLHF. For the CDR3, the DNA is TGTGCCAGTAGTATAGGACAGGGGGCGAATTCACCCCTCCACTTT.

This rearrangement joins TRBV5-1 to TRBJ2-3; the match to TRBD2 covers 9 bases. V lost 0 bases, J lost 3 bases, and 5 bases stayed unmatched. The CDR3 extends over 16 amino acids. The germline gives CDR1 SGHRS, CDR2 YFSETQ. The CDR3 DNA reads TGCGCCAGCAGCTTGGGCGACCTAGCGGGGACAGATACGCAGTATTTT. The encoded protein is CASSLGDLAGTDTQYF.

This chain connects TRBV5-4 to TRBJ2-5; 7 bases align to TRBD2. After removal of 1 base from V and 4 bases from J, the junction contained 10 bases not matched to a gene. Germline CDR1 reads SGHNT; CDR2 reads YYREEE (reference sequence). The CDR3 extends over 16 amino acids. The CDR3 bases are TGTGCCAGCAGCTTGAGAACGATCGGCGGGGGAGAGACCCAGTACTTC. Amino acid sequence: CASSLRTIGGGETQYF.

The chain has TRBV5-4 and TRBJ2-3; D is unresolved. V shed 0 bases and J shed 0 bases, with 8 bases lying between them. The germline CDR1 and CDR2 sequences are SGHNT and YYREEE (reference sequence). CDR3 length equals 15 residues. The CDR3 nucleotides are TGTGCCAGCAGCTTGGGACACACTAGCACAGATACGCAGTATTTT. Translated, it gives CASSLGHTSTDTQYF.

This chain connects TRBV5-1 to TRBJ2-7; 9 bases line up with TRBD1. Trimming removed 4 bases from V and 1 base from J; junction bases left unmatched: 12. From germline, CDR1 is SGHRS and CDR2 YFSETQ. The CDR3 consists of 17 residues. CDR3 sequence (DNA): TGCGCCAGCAGCCGTACGGGTGCGGGACAGGGTTCCTACGAGCAGTACTTC. This encodes CASSRTGAGQGSYEQYF.

The genes are TRBV11-2 and TRBJ1-2; 9 bases line up with TRBD1. The CDR3 is 15 amino acids. After removal of 5 bases from V and 7 bases from J, the junction contained 11 bases not matched to a gene. Germline loops: CDR1 SGHAT, CDR2 FQNNGV. The chain's CDR3 is CASSLQGASGPGYTF. The CDR3 DNA reads TGTGCCAGCAGCCTACAGGGGGCCTCGGGGCCTGGCTACACCTTC.

The chain recombines TRBV12-5 with TRBJ1-2; D remains ambiguous. There are 14 residues in the CDR3. The V end was cut by 3 bases, the J end by 0 bases, with 8 bases between. CDR1 is LGHNT and CDR2 is FRNRAP in the germline V gene. This CDR3 reads CASGFYSTNYGYTF. The CDR3 coding sequence is TGTGCTAGTGGTTTCTACTCTACTAACTATGGCTACACCTTC. The whole variable domain, remainder taken from reference TRBV12-5 and TRBJ1-2, is DARVTQTPRHKVTEMGQEVTMRCQPILGHNTVFWYRQTMMQGLELLAYFRNRAPLDDSGMPKDRFSAEMPDATLATLKIQPSEPRDSAVYFCASGFYSTNYGYTFGSGTRLTVV.

The chain employs TRBV19 and TRBJ1-3, with D uncertain. The CDR3 totals 14 residues. The germline gives CDR1 LNHDA, CDR2 SQIVND (reference sequence). V was pared by 7 bases and J by 1 base, with 11 bases between. As DNA, the CDR3 is TGTGCCAGTAACCCCGCCAGGTCTGGAAACACCATATATTTT. This codes for CASNPARSGNTIYF. Complete variable domain (other parts from reference TRBV19 and TRBJ1-3): DGGITQSPKYLFRKEGQNVTLSCEQNLNHDAMYWYRQDPGQGLRLIYYSQIVNDFQKGDIAEGYSVSREKKESFPLTVTSAQKNPTAFYLCASNPARSGNTIYFGEGSWLTVV.

The chain has TRBV5-8 and TRBJ2-3; TRBD2 matches 8 bases. The CDR3 covers 15 residues. J gave up 2 bases and V 0 bases, and 2 bases lay outside the gene matches. Germline assignment: CDR1 SGHTS and CDR2 YDEGEE. This CDR3 reads CASSLAGGYTDTQYF. The CDR3 DNA reads TGTGCCAGCAGCTTGGCGGGGGGGTACACAGATACGCAGTATTTT.

The V gene is TRBV5-1, the J gene TRBJ2-7; 9 nucleotides line up with TRBD1. V trimming: 1 base; J trimming: 4 bases; junction bases outside the gene matches: 3. CDR1 and CDR2 from the germline V gene are SGHRS and YFSETQ. The CDR3 length is 14 residues. CDR3 sequence reads: CASSLTTGGYEQYF. The CDR3 DNA follows: TGCGCCAGCAGCTTGACGACAGGGGGTTACGAGCAGTACTTC.

The rearrangement uses TRBV6-4 and TRBJ2-1; D possibly corresponds to TRBD2 (5 bases). Germline V gene lookup returns CDR1 MRHNA and CDR2 SNTAGT. The CDR3 loop spans 15 amino acids. V gave up 4 bases and J gave up 4 bases, with 14 bases separating them. Written as DNA, the CDR3 is TGTGCCAGCAGTGCACTTGCGGGCCCTTACAATGAGCAGTTCTTC. Protein sequence: CASSALAGPYNEQFF.